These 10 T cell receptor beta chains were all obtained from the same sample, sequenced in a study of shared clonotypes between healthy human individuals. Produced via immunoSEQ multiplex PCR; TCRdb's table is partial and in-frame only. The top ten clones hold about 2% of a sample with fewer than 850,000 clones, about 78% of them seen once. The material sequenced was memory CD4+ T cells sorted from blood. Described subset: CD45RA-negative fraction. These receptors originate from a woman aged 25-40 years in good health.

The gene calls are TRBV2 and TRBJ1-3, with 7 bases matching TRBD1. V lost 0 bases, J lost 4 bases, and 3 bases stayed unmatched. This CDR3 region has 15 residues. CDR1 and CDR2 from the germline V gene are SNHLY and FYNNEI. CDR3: CASSEAQGYGNTIYF. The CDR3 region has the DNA TGTGCCAGCAGTGAAGCACAGGGGTACGGAAACACCATATATTTT.

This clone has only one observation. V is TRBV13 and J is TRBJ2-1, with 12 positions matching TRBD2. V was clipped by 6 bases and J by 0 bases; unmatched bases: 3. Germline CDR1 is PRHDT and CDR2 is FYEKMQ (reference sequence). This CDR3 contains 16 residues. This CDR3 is CASSQTSGSSYNEQFF. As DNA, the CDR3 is TGTGCCAGCAGTCAGACTAGCGGGAGCTCCTACAATGAGCAGTTCTTC. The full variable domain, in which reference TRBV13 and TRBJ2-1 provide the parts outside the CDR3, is AAGVIQSPRHLIKEKRETATLKCYPIPRHDTVYWYQQGPGQDPQFLISFYEKMQSDKGSIPDRFSAQQFSDYHSELNMSSLELGDSALYFCASSQTSGSSYNEQFFGPGTRLTVL.

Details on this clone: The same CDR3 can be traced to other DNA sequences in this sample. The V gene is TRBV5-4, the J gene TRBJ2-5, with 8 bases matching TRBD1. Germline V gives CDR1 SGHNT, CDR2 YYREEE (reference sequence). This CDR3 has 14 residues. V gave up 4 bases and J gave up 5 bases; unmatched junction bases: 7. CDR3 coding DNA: TGTGCCAGCAGCCCTACAGGGGGTCGGGAGACCCAGTACTTC. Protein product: CASSPTGGRETQYF.

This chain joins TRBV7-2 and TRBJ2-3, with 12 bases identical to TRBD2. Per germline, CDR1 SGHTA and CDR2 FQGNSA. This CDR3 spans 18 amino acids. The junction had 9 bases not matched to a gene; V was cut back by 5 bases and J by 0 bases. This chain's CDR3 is CASSRLAGAVFSTDTQYF. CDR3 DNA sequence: TGTGCCAGCAGCAGACTAGCGGGAGCGGTTTTTAGCACAGATACGCAGTATTTT.

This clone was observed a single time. The CDR3 loop is CASTEWVSSTDTQYF. CDR3 nucleotide sequence: TGTGCCAGCACCGAGTGGGTGTCGAGCACAGATACGCAGTATTTT. The chain links TRBV6-6 to TRBJ2-3; D remains ambiguous. This CDR3 contains 15 residues. Germline V gene lookup returns CDR1 MNHNY and CDR2 SVGAGI (reference sequence). Trimming stripped 7 bases from V and 0 bases from J, with 14 bases between.

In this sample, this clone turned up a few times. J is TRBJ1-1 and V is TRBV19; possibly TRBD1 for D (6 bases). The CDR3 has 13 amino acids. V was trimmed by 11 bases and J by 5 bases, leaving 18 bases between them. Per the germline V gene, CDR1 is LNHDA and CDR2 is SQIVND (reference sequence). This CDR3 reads CAATGGAWTEAFF. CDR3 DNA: TGTGCCGCCACGGGGGGGGCTTGGACTGAAGCTTTCTTT.

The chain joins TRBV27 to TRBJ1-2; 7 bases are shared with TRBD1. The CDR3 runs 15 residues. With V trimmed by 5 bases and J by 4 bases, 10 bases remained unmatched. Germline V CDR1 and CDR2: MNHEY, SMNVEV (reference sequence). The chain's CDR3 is CASSATGIKVYGYTF. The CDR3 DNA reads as TGTGCCAGCAGTGCGACAGGGATAAAGGTCTATGGCTACACCTTC.

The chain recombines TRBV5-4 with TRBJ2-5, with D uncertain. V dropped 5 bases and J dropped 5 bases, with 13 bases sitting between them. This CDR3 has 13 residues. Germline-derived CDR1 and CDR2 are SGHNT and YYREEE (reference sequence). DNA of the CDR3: TGTGCCAGCAGTGGGCCTAGTTCGGAGACCCAGTACTTC. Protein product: CASSGPSSETQYF.

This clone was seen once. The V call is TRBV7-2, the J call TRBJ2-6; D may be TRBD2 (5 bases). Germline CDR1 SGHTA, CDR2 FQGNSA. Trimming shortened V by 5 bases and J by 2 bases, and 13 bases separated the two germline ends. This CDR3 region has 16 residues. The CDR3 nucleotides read TGTGCCAGCAGCCCGAGCGGTGGGGCTGGGGCCAACGTCCTGACTTTC. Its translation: CASSPSGGAGANVLTF.

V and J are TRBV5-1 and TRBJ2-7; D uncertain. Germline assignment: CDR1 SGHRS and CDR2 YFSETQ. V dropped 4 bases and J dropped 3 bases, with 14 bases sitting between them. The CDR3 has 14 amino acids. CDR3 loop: CASSRNNFYYEQYF. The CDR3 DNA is TGCGCCAGCAGCAGAAACAATTTCTACTACGAGCAGTACTTC.